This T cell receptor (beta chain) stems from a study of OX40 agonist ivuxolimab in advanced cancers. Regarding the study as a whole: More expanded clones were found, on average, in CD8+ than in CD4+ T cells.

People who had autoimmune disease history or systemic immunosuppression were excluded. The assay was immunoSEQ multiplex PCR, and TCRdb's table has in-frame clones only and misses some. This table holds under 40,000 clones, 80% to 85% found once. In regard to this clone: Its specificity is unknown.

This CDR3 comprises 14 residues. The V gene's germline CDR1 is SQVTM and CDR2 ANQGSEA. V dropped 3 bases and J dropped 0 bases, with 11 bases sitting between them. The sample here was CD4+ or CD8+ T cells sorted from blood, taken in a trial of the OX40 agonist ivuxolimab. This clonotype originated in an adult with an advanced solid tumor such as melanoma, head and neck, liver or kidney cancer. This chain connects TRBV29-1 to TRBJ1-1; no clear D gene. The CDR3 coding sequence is TGCAGCGTTGACGGTCCGGGGATGAACACTGAAGCTTTCTTT. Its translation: CSVDGPGMNTEAFF.